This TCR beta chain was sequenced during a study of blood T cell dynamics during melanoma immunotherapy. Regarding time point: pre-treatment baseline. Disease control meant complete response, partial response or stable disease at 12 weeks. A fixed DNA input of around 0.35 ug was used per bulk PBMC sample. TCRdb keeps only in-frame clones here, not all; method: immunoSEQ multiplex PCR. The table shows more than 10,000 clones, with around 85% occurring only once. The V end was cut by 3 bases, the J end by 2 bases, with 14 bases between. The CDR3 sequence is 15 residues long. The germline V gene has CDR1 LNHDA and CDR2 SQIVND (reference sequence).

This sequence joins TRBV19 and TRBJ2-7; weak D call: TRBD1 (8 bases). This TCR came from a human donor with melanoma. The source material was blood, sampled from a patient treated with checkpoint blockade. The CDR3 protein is CASSINRGGAYEQYF. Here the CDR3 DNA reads TGTGCCAGTAGTATTAACAGGGGGGGGGCCTACGAGCAGTACTTC.